The source of this T cell receptor beta chain is a study of shared clonotypes between healthy human individuals. Turning to the study itself: The plates for each donor numbered three CD4 naive, three CD4 memory, two CD8 naive and one CD8 memory.

This clone came up once. Its antigen is unknown. Other DNA sequences in this sample translate to the same CDR3. Method: immunoSEQ multiplex PCR; TCRdb's copy keeps in-frame clones and lacks some. Of around 2.3 million clones listed, around 95% were seen once; the top ten hold 0.13%. The CDR3 totals 13 residues. The V end lost 2 bases, the J end lost 4 bases, and 11 bases lay between the germline ends. CDR1 GTSNPN and CDR2 SVGIG come from the germline V gene (reference sequence). General study points: Though the depth was large, rarefaction showed that sorted-subset sequencing was incomplete. Naive CD4 clonotypes were shared across a handful of donors at approximately 5.3%.

This chain links TRBV30 with TRBJ1-1; maybe TRBD1 (5 bases). The material sequenced was naive CD4+ T cells sorted from blood. The subset is: CD45RA+ positively selected. This receptor was identified in a man between 18 and 29 years old in good health. CDR3 in amino acids: CAWSLAGGTEAFF. DNA for the CDR3: TGTGCCTGGAGTCTTGCTGGGGGCACTGAAGCTTTCTTT.